This paragraph reports one T cell receptor beta chain. The data belong to a study of OX40 agonist ivuxolimab in advanced cancers. Overall study context: Prior checkpoint blockade (anti-PD-1, anti-PD-L1 or anti-CTLA-4) was permitted; about 40% had it.

Produced via immunoSEQ multiplex PCR; TCRdb's table is partial and in-frame only. The data hold more than 100,000 clones, with 90% observed a single time. Exclusion of a patient followed from autoimmune disease history or systemic immunosuppression. This specimen consisted of CD4+ or CD8+ T cells sorted from blood, obtained in a trial of the OX40 agonist ivuxolimab. This sequence originates from an adult with an advanced solid tumor such as melanoma, head and neck, liver or kidney cancer.

The CDR3 loop reads CASSQGGTREQYF. In DNA, the CDR3 is TGTGCCAGCAGTCAGGGGGGGACGCGGGAGCAGTACTTC. The J gene is TRBJ2-5, the V gene TRBV27; D is tentatively TRBD1 or TRBD2 (7 bases each). Germline CDR1 is MNHEY and CDR2 is SMNVEV (reference sequence). Trimming took 5 bases from V and 11 from J, leaving 18 bases between them. The CDR3 runs 13 residues.